This TCR beta chain was recorded in a study of Tregs in tolerant kidney transplant recipients. Study findings and constraints: The most relevant donor-specific Treg TCRbeta repertoire apparently came from expansion with activated donor B cells. No direct test of biological reproducibility was done here.

CD4+CD25+CD127- Tregs, CD4+CD25- non-Tregs, CD4 and CD8 cells were sorted. Points on this clone: Antigen unknown.

The CDR3 loop spans 13 amino acids. The V gene lost 4 bases and the J gene lost 0 bases, with 8 bases spanning the gap. Germline CDR1 is SQVTM and CDR2 is ANQGSEA. Some clones are missing from TCRdb's copy, which holds only in-frame ones; the method was immunoSEQ multiplex PCR. Here the sample spans approximately 260,000 clones, about 80% being singletons. The sample taken for sequencing was CD4+ T cells from blood. V is TRBV29-1 and J is TRBJ2-3; D uncertain. This TCR was recovered from a human donor in good health. The CDR3 DNA follows: TGCAGCGTTGCTCCCACTAGCACAGATACGCAGTATTTT. Its translation is CSVAPTSTDTQYF.